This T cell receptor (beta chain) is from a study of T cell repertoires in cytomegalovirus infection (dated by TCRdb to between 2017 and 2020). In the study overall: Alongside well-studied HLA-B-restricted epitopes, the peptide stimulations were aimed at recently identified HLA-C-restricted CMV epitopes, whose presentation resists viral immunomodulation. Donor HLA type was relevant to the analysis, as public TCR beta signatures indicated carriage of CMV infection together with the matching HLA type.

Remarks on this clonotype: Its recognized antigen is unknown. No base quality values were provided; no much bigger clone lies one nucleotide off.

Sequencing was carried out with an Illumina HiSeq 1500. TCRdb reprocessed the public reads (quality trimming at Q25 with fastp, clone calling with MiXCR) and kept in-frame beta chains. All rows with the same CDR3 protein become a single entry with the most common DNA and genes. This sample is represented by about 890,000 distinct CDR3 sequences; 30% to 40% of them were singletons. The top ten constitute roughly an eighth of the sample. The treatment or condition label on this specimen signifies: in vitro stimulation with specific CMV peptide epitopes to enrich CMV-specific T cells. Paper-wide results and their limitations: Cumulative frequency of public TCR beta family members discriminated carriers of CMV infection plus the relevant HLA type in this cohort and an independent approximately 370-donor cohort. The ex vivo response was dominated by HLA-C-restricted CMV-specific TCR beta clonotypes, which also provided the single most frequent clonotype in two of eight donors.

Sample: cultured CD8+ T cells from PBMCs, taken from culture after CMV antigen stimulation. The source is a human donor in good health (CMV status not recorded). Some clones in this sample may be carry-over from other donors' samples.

The encoded CDR3 is CSATYGGKGNTIYF. The nucleotide sequence reads as follows: TGCAGTGCTACTTACGGGGGTAAAGGAAACACCATATATTTT. The rearrangement joined TRBV20-1 to TRBJ1-3, with a tentative D gene TRBD1 over 5 matching bases. V and J are truncated by 4 bases and 4 bases respectively, leaving an intervening sequence of 14 bases. CDR1 and CDR2 are read off the germline V gene (reference sequence) as DFQATT and SNEGSKA. Counted from cysteine to phenylalanine, this CDR3 has 14 amino acids. Of all the DNA, just the CDR3 is kept, 42 bases in frame from base 1.